These T cell receptor beta chains were read from a single sample in a study of T cell changes during pregnancy in multiple sclerosis. Produced via immunoSEQ multiplex PCR; TCRdb's table is partial and in-frame only. The repertoire holds just under 80,000 clones, with about 94% as singletons. The source material was peripheral blood, sampled in the second trimester of pregnancy. The receptors shown here come from a female donor in good health, enrolled as a control in a pregnancy study. Each CDR3 is given with its conserved first and last residue. D genes are given only for firm matches. Clone size is given for some rows only: seen once, a few or many times, or a class if the clone is expanded.

>TRBJ2-5|TRBV5-1|TRBD2|NA
TGCGCCAGCACGCGACTAGCGGGGGTGAAAGAGACCCAGTACTTC
CASTRLAGVKETQYF
>TRBJ2-7|TRBV7-2|TRBD2|NA
TGTGCCAGCAGCCCGGATCGAGCGGGGGGCGGCGAGCAGTACTTC
CASSPDRAGGGEQYF
>TRBJ2-1|TRBV11-1|NA|NA
TGTGCCAGCAGCTTATCACGCATCGGTGAGCAGTTCTTC
CASSLSRIGEQFF
>TRBJ2-3|TRBV11-3|NA|NA
TGTGCCAGCAGCCGTTCTAGAGATCAAGATACGCAGTATTTT
CASSRSRDQDTQYF
>TRBJ1-5|TRBV15|NA|NA
TGTGCCACCAGCAGAGATGCGGGGTATCAGCCCCAGCATTTT
CATSRDAGYQPQHF
>TRBJ1-2|TRBV5-4|TRBD1|NA
TGTGCCAGCAGCCTACAGGGGCCCAAGGGGGGCTACACCTTC
CASSLQGPKGGYTF
>TRBJ1-1|TRBV5-6|NA|NA
TGTGCCAGCAGCTTGGTTGCGGGGGTCCCATTTCTGAACACTGAAGCTTTCTTT
CASSLVAGVPFLNTEAFF
>TRBJ2-3|TRBV11-1|NA|NA
TGTGCCAGCTCTACGGGGGATACGCAGTATTTT
CASSTGDTQYF
>TRBJ2-5|TRBV18|NA|NA
TGTGCCAGCTCACCACCGGCAGGGCCCAATTACCAGTACTTC
CASSPPAGPNYQYF
>TRBJ1-2|TRBV9|NA|NA
TGTGCCAGCAGCGTAGCGGAGGGGTTCTATGGCTACACCTTC
CASSVAEGFYGYTF
>TRBJ2-3|TRBV2|TRBD2|once
TGTGCCAGCAGTGAAGGGATTAGCGGGACAGATACGCAGTATTTT
CASSEGISGTDTQYF
>TRBJ1-1|TRBV30|TRBD1|few
TGTGCCTGGAGTCGTCACAGGGGCACAGAAGCTTTCTTT
CAWSRHRGTEAFF
>TRBJ1-1|TRBV19|NA|NA
TGTGCCAGTAGTACGGAGAAGTATAGAAGCGCTTTCTTT
CASSTEKYRSAFF
>TRBJ1-1|TRBV10-3|TRBD1|NA
TGTGCCATCAGTGAGCAGGGACAGGGGACTGAAGCTTTCTTT
CAISEQGQGTEAFF
>TRBJ1-4|TRBV27|NA|NA
TGTGCCAGCAGTTTACCGAATGAAAAACTGTTTTTT
CASSLPNEKLFF
>TRBJ1-1|TRBV27|TRBD1|NA
TGTGCCAGCAGTTTGGGACAGGGGAACACTGAAGCTTTCTTT
CASSLGQGNTEAFF
>TRBJ1-2|TRBV4-3|NA|NA
TGCGCCAGCAGCCAAGAGTCTCCAGTACCCTATGGCTACACCTTC
CASSQESPVPYGYTF
>TRBJ1-1|TRBV7-2|TRBD1|NA
TGTGCCAGCAGCTTGGACCCACAGGGGAGTTTACGGGTGAACACTGAAGCTTTCTTT
CASSLDPQGSLRVNTEAFF
>TRBJ2-1|TRBV5-1|TRBD1|NA
TGCGCCAGCAGCAGGGACAGGGCCGACTACAATGAGCAGTTCTTC
CASSRDRADYNEQFF
>TRBJ2-1|TRBV9|TRBD2|NA
TGTGCCAGCAGCGGGGGACTAGCCAATGAGCAGTTCTTC
CASSGGLANEQFF